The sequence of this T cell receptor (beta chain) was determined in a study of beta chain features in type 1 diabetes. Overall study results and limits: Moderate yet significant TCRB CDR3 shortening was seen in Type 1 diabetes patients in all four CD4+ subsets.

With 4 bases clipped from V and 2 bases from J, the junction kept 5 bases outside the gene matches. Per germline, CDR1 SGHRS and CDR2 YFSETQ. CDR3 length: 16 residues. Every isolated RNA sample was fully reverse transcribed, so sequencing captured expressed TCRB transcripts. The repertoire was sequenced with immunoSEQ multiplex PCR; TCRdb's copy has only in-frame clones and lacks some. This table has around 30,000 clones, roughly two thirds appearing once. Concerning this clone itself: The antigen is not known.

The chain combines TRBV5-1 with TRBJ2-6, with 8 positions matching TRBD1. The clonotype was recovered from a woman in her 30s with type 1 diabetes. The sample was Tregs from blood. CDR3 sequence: CASSPTGVPGANVLTF. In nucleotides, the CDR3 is TGCGCCAGCAGCCCGACAGGGGTCCCTGGGGCCAACGTCCTGACTTTC.